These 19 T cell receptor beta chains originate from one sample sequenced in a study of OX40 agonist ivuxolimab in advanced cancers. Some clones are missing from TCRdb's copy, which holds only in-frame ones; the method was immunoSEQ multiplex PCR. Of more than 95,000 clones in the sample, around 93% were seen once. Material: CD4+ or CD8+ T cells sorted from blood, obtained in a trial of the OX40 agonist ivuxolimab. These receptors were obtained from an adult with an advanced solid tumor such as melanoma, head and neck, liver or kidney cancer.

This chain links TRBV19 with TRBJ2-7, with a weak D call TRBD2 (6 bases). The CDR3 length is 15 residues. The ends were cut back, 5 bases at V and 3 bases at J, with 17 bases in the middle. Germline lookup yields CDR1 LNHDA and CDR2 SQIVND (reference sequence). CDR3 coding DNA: TGTGCCAGTAGTCCCCAGGGAATGGGACTCTACGAGCAGTACTTC. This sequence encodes CASSPQGMGLYEQYF.

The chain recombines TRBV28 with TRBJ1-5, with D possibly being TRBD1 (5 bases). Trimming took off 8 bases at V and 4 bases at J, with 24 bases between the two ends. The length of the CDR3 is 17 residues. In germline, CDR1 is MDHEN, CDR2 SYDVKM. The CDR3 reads CASFSGATIFWNQPQHF. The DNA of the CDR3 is TGTGCCAGCTTTTCTGGGGCCACCATATTCTGGAATCAGCCCCAGCATTTT.

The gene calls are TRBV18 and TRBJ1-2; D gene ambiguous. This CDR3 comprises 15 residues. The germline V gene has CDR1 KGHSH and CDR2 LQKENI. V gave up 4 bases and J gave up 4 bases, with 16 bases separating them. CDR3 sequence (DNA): TGTGCCAGCTCACAGAGTTCGGATTACCTCTATGGCTACACCTTC. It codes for CASSQSSDYLYGYTF.

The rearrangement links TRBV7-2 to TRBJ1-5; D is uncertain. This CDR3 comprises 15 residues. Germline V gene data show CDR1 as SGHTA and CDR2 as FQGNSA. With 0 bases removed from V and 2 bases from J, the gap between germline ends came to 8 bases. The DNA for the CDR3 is TGTGCCAGCAGCTTAGCGGGAGAGGGCAATCAGCCCCAGCATTTT. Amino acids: CASSLAGEGNQPQHF.

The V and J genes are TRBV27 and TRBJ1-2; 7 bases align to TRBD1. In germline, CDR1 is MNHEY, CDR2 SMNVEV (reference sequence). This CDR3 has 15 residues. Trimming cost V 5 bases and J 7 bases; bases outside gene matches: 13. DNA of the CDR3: TGTGCCAGCAGTGACTTTCGACAGGGAAATCGTGGCTACACCTTC. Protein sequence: CASSDFRQGNRGYTF.

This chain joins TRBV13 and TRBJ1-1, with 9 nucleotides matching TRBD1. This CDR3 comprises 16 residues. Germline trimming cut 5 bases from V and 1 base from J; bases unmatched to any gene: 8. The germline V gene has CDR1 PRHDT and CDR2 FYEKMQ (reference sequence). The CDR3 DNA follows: TGTGCCAGCAGCCCTGGGACAGGGATAGGGAACACTGAAGCTTTCTTT. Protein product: CASSPGTGIGNTEAFF. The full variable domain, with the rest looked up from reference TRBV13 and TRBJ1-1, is AAGVIQSPRHLIKEKRETATLKCYPIPRHDTVYWYQQGPGQDPQFLISFYEKMQSDKGSIPDRFSAQQFSDYHSELNMSSLELGDSALYFCASSPGTGIGNTEAFFGQGTRLTVV.

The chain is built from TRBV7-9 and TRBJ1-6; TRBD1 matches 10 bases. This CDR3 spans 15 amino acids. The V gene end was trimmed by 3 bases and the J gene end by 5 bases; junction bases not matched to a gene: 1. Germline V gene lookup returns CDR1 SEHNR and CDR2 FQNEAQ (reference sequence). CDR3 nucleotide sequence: TGTGCCAGCAGCTTGGGACAGGGGAATAATTCACCCCTCCACTTT. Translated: CASSLGQGNNSPLHF.

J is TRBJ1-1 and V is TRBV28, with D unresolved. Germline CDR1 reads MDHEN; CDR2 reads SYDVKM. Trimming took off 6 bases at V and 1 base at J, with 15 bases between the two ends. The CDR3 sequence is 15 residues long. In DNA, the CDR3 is TGTGCCAGCAGCCCGGGTGCCTCCCGGAACACTGAAGCTTTCTTT. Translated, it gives CASSPGASRNTEAFF.

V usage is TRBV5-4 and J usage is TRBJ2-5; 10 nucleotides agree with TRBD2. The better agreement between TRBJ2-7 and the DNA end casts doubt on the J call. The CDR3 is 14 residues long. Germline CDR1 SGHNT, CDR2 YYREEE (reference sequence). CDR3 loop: CASSPGLAIYEQYF. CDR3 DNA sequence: TGTGCCAGCAGCCCGGGACTAGCGATATACGAGCAGTACTTC.

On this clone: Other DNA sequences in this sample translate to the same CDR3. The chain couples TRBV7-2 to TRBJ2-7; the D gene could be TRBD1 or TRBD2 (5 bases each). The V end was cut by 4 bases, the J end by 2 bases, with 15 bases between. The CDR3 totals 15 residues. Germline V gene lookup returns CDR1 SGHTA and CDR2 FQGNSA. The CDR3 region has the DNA TGTGCCAGCAGCTCAGCCGGGACGGGGACCTACGAGCAGTACTTC. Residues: CASSSAGTGTYEQYF.

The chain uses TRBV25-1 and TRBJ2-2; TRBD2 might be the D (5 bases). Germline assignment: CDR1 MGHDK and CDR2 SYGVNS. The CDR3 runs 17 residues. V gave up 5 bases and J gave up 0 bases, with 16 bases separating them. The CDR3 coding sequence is TGTGCCAGCAGTCCCTCGAGCGGCAACGCGAACACCGGGGAGCTGTTTTTT. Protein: CASSPSSGNANTGELFF.

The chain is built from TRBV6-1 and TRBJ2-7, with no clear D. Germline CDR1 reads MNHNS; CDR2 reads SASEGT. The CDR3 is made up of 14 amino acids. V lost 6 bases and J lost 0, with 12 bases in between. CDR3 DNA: TGTGCCAGCAGGCGCGCCGAATACTCCTACGAGCAGTACTTC. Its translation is CASRRAEYSYEQYF.

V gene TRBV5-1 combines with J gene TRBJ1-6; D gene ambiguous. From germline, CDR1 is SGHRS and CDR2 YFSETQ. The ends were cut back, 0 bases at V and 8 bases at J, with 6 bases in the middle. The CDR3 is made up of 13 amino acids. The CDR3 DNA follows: TGCGCCAGCAGCTTGGCCGGGGATTCACCCCTCCACTTT. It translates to CASSLAGDSPLHF. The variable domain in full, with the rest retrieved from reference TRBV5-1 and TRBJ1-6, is KAGVTQTPRYLIKTRGQQVTLSCSPISGHRSVSWYQQTPGQGLQFLFEYFSETQRNKGNFPGRFSGRQFSNSRSEMNVSTLELGDSALYLCASSLAGDSPLHFGNGTRLTVT.

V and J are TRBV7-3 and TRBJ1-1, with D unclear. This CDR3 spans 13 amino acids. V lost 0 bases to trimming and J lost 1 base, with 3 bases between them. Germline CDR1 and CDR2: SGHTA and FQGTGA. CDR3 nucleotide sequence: TGTGCCAGCAGCTTAACACCGAACACTGAAGCTTTCTTT. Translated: CASSLTPNTEAFF.

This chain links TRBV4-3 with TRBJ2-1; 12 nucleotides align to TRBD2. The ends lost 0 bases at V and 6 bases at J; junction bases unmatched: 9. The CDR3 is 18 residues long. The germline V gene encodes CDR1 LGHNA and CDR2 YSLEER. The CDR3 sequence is CASSQDIPLAGGTNEQFF. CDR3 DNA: TGCGCCAGCAGCCAAGATATCCCACTAGCGGGAGGAACCAATGAGCAGTTCTTC.

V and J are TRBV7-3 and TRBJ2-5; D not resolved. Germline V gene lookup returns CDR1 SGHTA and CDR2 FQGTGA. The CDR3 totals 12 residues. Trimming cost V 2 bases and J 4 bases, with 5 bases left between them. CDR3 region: CASSLLGETQYF. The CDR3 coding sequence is TGTGCCAGCAGCTTATTGGGAGAGACCCAGTACTTC.

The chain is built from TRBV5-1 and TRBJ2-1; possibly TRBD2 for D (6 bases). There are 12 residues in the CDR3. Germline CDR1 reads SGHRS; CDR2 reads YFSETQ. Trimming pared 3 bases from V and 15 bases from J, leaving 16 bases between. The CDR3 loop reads CASSSEGDSGFF. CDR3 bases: TGCGCCAGCAGCTCCGAAGGGGACTCGGGGTTCTTC.

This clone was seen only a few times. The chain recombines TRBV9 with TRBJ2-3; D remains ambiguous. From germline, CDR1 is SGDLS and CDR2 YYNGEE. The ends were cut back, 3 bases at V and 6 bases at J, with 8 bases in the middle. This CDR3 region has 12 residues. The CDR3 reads CASSGTTDTQYF. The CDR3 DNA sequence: TGTGCCAGCAGCGGAACTACCGATACGCAGTATTTT.

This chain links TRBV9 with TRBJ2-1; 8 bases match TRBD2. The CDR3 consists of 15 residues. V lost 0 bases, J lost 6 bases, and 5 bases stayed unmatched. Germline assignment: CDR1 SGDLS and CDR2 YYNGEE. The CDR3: CASSVDWREVNEQFF. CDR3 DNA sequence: TGTGCCAGCAGCGTAGACTGGCGGGAGGTCAATGAGCAGTTCTTC.